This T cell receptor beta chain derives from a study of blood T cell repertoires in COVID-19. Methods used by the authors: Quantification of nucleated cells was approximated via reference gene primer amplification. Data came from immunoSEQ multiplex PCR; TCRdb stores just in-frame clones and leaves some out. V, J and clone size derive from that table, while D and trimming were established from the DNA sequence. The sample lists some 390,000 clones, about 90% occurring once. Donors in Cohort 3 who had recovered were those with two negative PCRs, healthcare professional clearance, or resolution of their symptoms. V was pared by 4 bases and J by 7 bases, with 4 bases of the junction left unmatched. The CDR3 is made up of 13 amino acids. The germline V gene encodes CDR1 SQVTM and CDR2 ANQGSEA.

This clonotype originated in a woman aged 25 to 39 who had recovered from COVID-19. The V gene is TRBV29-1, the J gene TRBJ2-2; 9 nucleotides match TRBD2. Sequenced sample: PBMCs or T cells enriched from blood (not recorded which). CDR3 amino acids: CSVATSGFGELFF. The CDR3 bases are TGCAGCGTTGCTACTAGCGGGTTCGGGGAGCTGTTTTTT.